These 32 T cell receptor beta chains share one sample of origin, sequenced in a study of T-cell memory formation after mild COVID-19. TCRdb re-called the 5' RACE reads with MiXCR, one entry per CDR3 protein. The sample lists roughly 150,000 distinct CDR3 sequences, 10% to 15% occurring once. Sequencing was done on a sample of PBMCs or a T cell subset sorted from them (not recorded which). All receptors derive from a man aged 18 to 30 who had mild COVID-19 (a few samples of this study predate the infection). Cell type and time point are not known.

J is TRBJ1-6 and V is TRBV18; no definite D call. Looked up from germline, CDR1 is KGHSH and CDR2 is LQKENI. There are 16 residues in the CDR3. V was trimmed by 4 bases and J by 0 bases, leaving 10 bases between them. The CDR3 spells CASSRILSSYNSPLHF. The CDR3 nucleotides read TGTGCCAGCTCACGGATCCTGAGCTCCTATAATTCACCCCTCCACTTT. The variable domain in full, with the rest retrieved from reference TRBV18 and TRBJ1-6, is NAGVMQNPRHLVRRRGQEARLRCSPMKGHSHVYWYRQLPEEGLKFMVYLQKENIIDESGMPKERFSAEFPKEGPSILRIQQVVRGDSAAYFCASSRILSSYNSPLHFGNGTRLTVT.

This clonotype was observed many times. This rearrangement joins TRBV20-1 to TRBJ2-5; the match to TRBD1 covers 7 bases. J lost 6 bases, V lost 6 bases, and 7 bases had no gene match. The CDR3 has 12 amino acids. Germline V gene lookup returns CDR1 DFQATT and CDR2 SNEGSKA (reference sequence). The CDR3 DNA sequence: TGCAGTGCACCTCGACAGGGAAAGACCCAGTACTTC. This translates into CSAPRQGKTQYF.

CDR3: CASKSTEAFF. The CDR3 DNA is TGTGCCAGCAAGTCCACTGAAGCTTTCTTT. V and J are TRBV6-1 and TRBJ1-1, with D unclear. CDR3 length equals 10 residues. The V end was cut by 7 bases, the J end by 4 bases, with 4 bases between. Germline lookup yields CDR1 MNHNS and CDR2 SASEGT.

This clonotype was picked up a small number of times. The rearrangement joins TRBV7-9 to TRBJ1-1; D is uncertain. Germline V gene sequence: CDR1 SEHNR, CDR2 FQNEAQ (reference sequence). V was cut by 5 bases and J by 5 bases, with 6 bases left in between. CDR3 length: 11 residues. As DNA, the CDR3 is TGTGCCAGCAGCGCGTGGACTGAAGCTTTCTTT. Residues: CASSAWTEAFF.

This clonotype was counted between two and nine times. The chain carries TRBV5-1 and TRBJ1-2, with TRBD1 as a possible D gene (5 bases). With 4 bases removed from V and 2 bases from J, the gap between germline ends came to 9 bases. The CDR3 covers 13 residues. Germline V CDR1 and CDR2: SGHRS, YFSETQ. The CDR3 protein is CASSIRENYGYTF. The CDR3 DNA is TGCGCCAGCAGCATCAGGGAGAACTATGGCTACACCTTC.

The J gene is TRBJ1-2, the V gene TRBV7-2, with D maybe TRBD1 (6 bases). Germline assignment: CDR1 SGHTA and CDR2 FQGNSA. CDR3 length: 14 amino acids. Trimming cost V 2 bases and J 7 bases, with 14 bases left between them. For the CDR3, the DNA is TGTGCCAGCAGCTTAACCCAGGGGCTGGGTGGCTACACCTTC. It codes for CASSLTQGLGGYTF.

This clonotype was seen many times. The rearrangement uses TRBV5-6 and TRBJ2-5; D is perhaps TRBD1 (5 bases). Trimming cost V 3 bases and J 5 bases, with 14 bases left between them. Germline V CDR1 and CDR2: SGHDT, YYEEEE. CDR3 length equals 14 residues. The CDR3 nucleotides read TGTGCCAGCAGCTCTTTGACAGTGGGGGAGACCCAGTACTTC. This translates into CASSSLTVGETQYF.

CDR3 residues: CASKIFGADTQYF. CDR3 DNA sequence: TGTGCCAGCAAAATATTCGGGGCAGATACGCAGTATTTT. This rearrangement joins TRBV2 to TRBJ2-3, with D perhaps TRBD2 (5 bases). The germline gives CDR1 SNHLY, CDR2 FYNNEI. The V end lost 7 bases, the J end lost 4 bases, and 12 bases lay between the germline ends. The CDR3 loop spans 13 amino acids.

In this sample, this clonotype turned up a few times. The chain recombines TRBV10-3 with TRBJ1-3, with D unresolved. CDR3 size: 14 residues. Trimming removed 4 bases at V and 2 bases at J, with 9 bases between. Germline V gene data show CDR1 as ENHRY and CDR2 as SYGVKD. DNA of the CDR3: TGTGCCATCAGTGTGAATCCCCCTGGAAACACCATATATTTT. Its translation: CAISVNPPGNTIYF.

V gene TRBV11-2 combines with J gene TRBJ2-1; 7 bases are shared with TRBD2. The CDR3 is made up of 17 amino acids. The V gene's germline CDR1 is SGHAT and CDR2 FQNNGV. The V and J ends lost 4 bases and 2 bases, in that order; junction bases with no gene match: 11. The CDR3 DNA follows: TGTGCCAGCAGCTCCCTTTCGGGTCTAGCGGCCTACAATGAGCAGTTCTTC. Translation: CASSSLSGLAAYNEQFF.

The chain combines TRBV6-2 or TRBV6-3 with TRBJ2-5; the D gene could be TRBD1 or TRBD2 (5 bases each). V lost 0 bases and J 4 bases, leaving 9 bases between the germline ends. The CDR3 has 14 amino acids. Germline V gene sequence: CDR1 MNHEY, CDR2 SVGEGT. The CDR3 sequence is CASSYSMGTETQYF. Written as DNA, the CDR3 is TGTGCCAGCAGTTACTCGATGGGGACAGAGACCCAGTACTTC.

Only a few counts were recorded for this clonotype. The chain combines TRBV27 with TRBJ1-4; TRBD1 might be the D (5 bases). V shed 7 bases and J shed 8 bases, with 14 bases lying between them. There are 13 residues in the CDR3. Germline loops: CDR1 MNHEY, CDR2 SMNVEV (reference sequence). The CDR3, as DNA: TGTGCCAGCACCGTGGGACGAAACGAAAAACTGTTTTTT. It specifies CASTVGRNEKLFF.

This clonotype was seen repeatedly, ten times or more. The chain employs TRBV7-3 and TRBJ1-1; no clear D. CDR1 is SGHTA, CDR2 FQGTGA, per germline. V lost 1 base, J lost 9 bases, and 12 bases lay in between. The CDR3 consists of 13 residues. The chain's CDR3 is CASSLNQGYKAFF. DNA of the CDR3: TGTGCCAGCAGCTTAAACCAAGGGTACAAAGCTTTCTTT.

This chain joins TRBV7-3 and TRBJ1-2; unclear D gene. This CDR3 is 14 amino acids long. V was cut by 2 bases and J by 7 bases, with 14 bases left in between. CDR1 SGHTA and CDR2 FQGTGA come from the germline V gene. The DNA for the CDR3 is TGTGCCAGCAGCTTATCCCCAGCCGATGCTGGCTACACCTTC. Translation: CASSLSPADAGYTF.

This chain connects TRBV9 to TRBJ1-1; no clear D gene. Germline V gene lookup returns CDR1 SGDLS and CDR2 YYNGEE. This CDR3 is built from 14 residues. V was shortened by 0 bases and J by 4 bases, with 10 bases between the two germline ends. The CDR3 reads CASSVGQAGTEAFF. In DNA, the CDR3 is TGTGCCAGCAGCGTAGGCCAGGCGGGCACTGAAGCTTTCTTT.

This clonotype was observed a handful of times. The chain is built from TRBV28 and TRBJ2-3; D perhaps matches TRBD2 (6 bases). Trimming took 3 bases from V and 0 from J, leaving 10 bases between them. The germline CDR1 and CDR2 sequences are MDHEN and SYDVKM. There are 15 residues in the CDR3. The CDR3 region is CASSLVAASTDTQYF. CDR3 nucleotides: TGTGCCAGCAGTTTGGTAGCGGCTAGCACAGATACGCAGTATTTT. Based on the CDR3 plus reference TRBV28 and TRBJ2-3, the full variable domain is DVKVTQSSRYLVKRTGEKVFLECVQDMDHENMFWYRQDPGLGLRLIYFSYDVKMKEKGDIPEGYSVSREKKERFSLILESASTNQTSMYLCASSLVAASTDTQYFGPGTRLTVL.

This clonotype has just a few counts. The chain is built from TRBV10-3 and TRBJ1-6; unclear D gene. Trimming left V 3 bases short and J 10 bases short, with 16 bases between. The germline gives CDR1 ENHRY, CDR2 SYGVKD. This CDR3 comprises 15 residues. The CDR3 protein is CAISDREFSGSPLHF. CDR3 DNA: TGTGCCATCAGTGATCGTGAGTTTTCAGGATCACCCCTCCACTTT.

The genes are TRBV2 and TRBJ2-7, with 8 nucleotides matching TRBD1. Germline CDR1 and CDR2: SNHLY and FYNNEI. CDR3 length: 14 residues. Trimming removed 4 bases from V and 7 bases from J; junction bases left unmatched: 9. The CDR3 here is CASSAQGAHWEQYF. DNA for the CDR3: TGTGCCAGCAGTGCGCAGGGGGCCCACTGGGAGCAGTACTTC.

This clonotype was recorded a few times. The rearrangement uses TRBV5-1 and TRBJ2-7, with 12 bases identical to TRBD1. Per the germline V gene, CDR1 is SGHRS and CDR2 is YFSETQ. The V and J ends lost 4 bases and 7 bases, in that order; junction bases with no gene match: 9. CDR3 size: 15 residues. CDR3: CASSLMGQGAEEQYF. CDR3 nucleotide sequence: TGCGCCAGCAGCCTCATGGGACAGGGGGCGGAAGAGCAGTACTTC. Combining the CDR3 with reference TRBV5-1 and TRBJ2-7 gives the whole variable domain KAGVTQTPRYLIKTRGQQVTLSCSPISGHRSVSWYQQTPGQGLQFLFEYFSETQRNKGNFPGRFSGRQFSNSRSEMNVSTLELGDSALYLCASSLMGQGAEEQYFGPGTRLTVT.

This clonotype was detected a few times. V usage is TRBV4-3 and J usage is TRBJ1-4; 8 bases map to TRBD1. The CDR3 is 16 amino acids. V trimming: 1 base; J trimming: 11 bases; junction bases outside the gene matches: 12. Germline CDR1 and CDR2: LGHNA and YSLEER. DNA for the CDR3: TGCGCCAGCAGCCAAGCGGGACAGGACAATTTAGGGAAACTGTTTTTT. It codes for CASSQAGQDNLGKLFF.

This clonotype was seen a few times. This chain uses TRBV7-8 with TRBJ1-4, with D perhaps matching TRBD1 (5 bases). The germline V gene encodes CDR1 SGHVS and CDR2 FQNEAQ. The ends were cut back, 8 bases at V and 7 bases at J, with 17 bases in the middle. CDR3 length: 14 amino acids. The CDR3 region is CASPDRPGGEKLFF. The DNA for the CDR3 is TGTGCCAGCCCAGATCGTCCCGGGGGTGAAAAACTGTTTTTT.

This clonotype was observed a handful of times. In DNA form, the CDR3 reads TGTGCCAGCAGCAGGGGGGAGAACACTGAAGCTTTCTTT. Amino acids: CASSRGENTEAFF. V usage is TRBV7-3 and J usage is TRBJ1-1; weak D call: TRBD1 (6 bases). Per the germline V gene, CDR1 is SGHTA and CDR2 is FQGTGA. The V end lost 5 bases, the J end lost 1 base, and 8 bases lay between the germline ends. The CDR3 loop spans 13 amino acids.

This sequence joins TRBV4-1 and TRBJ2-5; D is tentatively TRBD1 or TRBD2 (5 bases each). The germline gives CDR1 MGHRA, CDR2 YSYEKL. CDR3 size: 16 residues. Deletions cut 0 bases from V and 5 bases from J, with 16 bases between. The CDR3 DNA follows: TGCGCCAGCAGCCAAGATGGGACCTCAACCGGGGAGACCCAGTACTTC. Its protein is CASSQDGTSTGETQYF.

The V call is TRBV6-5, the J call TRBJ2-1; D remains ambiguous. The length of the CDR3 is 14 residues. From germline, CDR1 is MNHEY and CDR2 SVGAGI. V lost 0 bases to trimming and J lost 7 bases, with 10 bases between them. The CDR3 loop reads CASSYSGRLNEQFF. CDR3 sequence (DNA): TGTGCCAGCAGTTACTCCGGCAGACTTAATGAGCAGTTCTTC.

This clonotype has only a few counts. This sequence joins TRBV7-2 and TRBJ2-2; D tentatively fits TRBD1 or TRBD2 (6 bases each). Germline CDR1 is SGHTA and CDR2 is FQGNSA. The CDR3 runs to 16 residues. Trimming shortened V by 1 base and J by 5 bases, and 14 bases separated the two germline ends. The CDR3 bases are TGTGCCAGCAGCTTAGTTGGAGGGGGATGGACCGGGGAGCTGTTTTTT. Translating gives CASSLVGGGWTGELFF.

CDR3 DNA: TGTGCCAGCAGTCCAGGGACAGTTATCACCGGGGAGCTGTTTTTT. Residues: CASSPGTVITGELFF. The rearrangement joins TRBV27 to TRBJ2-2; 7 positions agree with TRBD1. CDR1 is MNHEY and CDR2 is SMNVEV in the germline V gene (reference sequence). The ends lost 5 bases at V and 4 bases at J; junction bases unmatched: 7. The CDR3 has 15 residues.

This clonotype was seen a few times. The rearrangement links TRBV6-1 to TRBJ1-6; 9 positions match TRBD1. In germline, CDR1 is MNHNS, CDR2 SASEGT. CDR3 length: 14 residues. After removal of 4 bases from V and 6 bases from J, the junction contained 1 base not matched to a gene. The CDR3, as DNA: TGTGCCAGCAGTGCGGACAGGGGTAATTCACCCCTCCACTTT. Translating it yields CASSADRGNSPLHF.

The DNA for the CDR3 is TGCGCCAGCAGCCGGATTGACGGGTCCTACGAGCAGTACTTC. It specifies CASSRIDGSYEQYF. The chain uses TRBV5-1 and TRBJ2-7; D not resolved. Germline values: CDR1 SGHRS, CDR2 YFSETQ. V gave up 4 bases and J gave up 1 base, with 12 bases separating them. The CDR3 has 14 amino acids.

This clonotype has just a few counts. CDR3 protein: CASRTGGYANTGELFF. The CDR3 bases are TGCGCCAGCAGGACAGGGGGCTACGCGAACACCGGGGAGCTGTTTTTT. The genes are TRBV4-1 and TRBJ2-2, with 10 bases identical to TRBD1. The V and J ends lost 6 bases and 0 bases, in that order; junction bases with no gene match: 4. The CDR3 has 16 amino acids. Germline assignment: CDR1 MGHRA and CDR2 YSYEKL.

This clonotype has a handful of counts. V gene TRBV6-5 combines with J gene TRBJ1-5; D gene unclear. The V gene lost 2 bases and the J gene lost 0 bases, with 8 bases spanning the gap. This CDR3 has 15 residues. Germline V gene lookup returns CDR1 MNHEY and CDR2 SVGAGI. CDR3 sequence reads: CASSYRTDSNQPQHF. The DNA of the CDR3 is TGTGCCAGCAGTTACCGGACGGATAGCAATCAGCCCCAGCATTTT.

This clonotype was picked up many times. V and J are TRBV5-1 and TRBJ2-5; maybe TRBD1 (5 bases). Germline CDR1 and CDR2: SGHRS and YFSETQ. The ends were cut back, 0 bases at V and 2 bases at J, with 14 bases in the middle. This CDR3 spans 16 amino acids. In DNA, the CDR3 is TGCGCCAGCAGCTTGGGAACAGGACACGTACAAGAGACCCAGTACTTC. Translating it yields CASSLGTGHVQETQYF.

This chain links TRBV5-1 with TRBJ2-5, with a tentative D call TRBD2 (5 bases). Trimming shortened V by 2 bases and J by 3 bases, and 11 bases separated the two germline ends. The CDR3 length is 14 residues. Per the germline V gene, CDR1 is SGHRS and CDR2 is YFSETQ. CDR3 sequence (DNA): TGCGCCAGCAGCTTCGGCAGCGGAAAAGAGACCCAGTACTTC. It translates to CASSFGSGKETQYF.